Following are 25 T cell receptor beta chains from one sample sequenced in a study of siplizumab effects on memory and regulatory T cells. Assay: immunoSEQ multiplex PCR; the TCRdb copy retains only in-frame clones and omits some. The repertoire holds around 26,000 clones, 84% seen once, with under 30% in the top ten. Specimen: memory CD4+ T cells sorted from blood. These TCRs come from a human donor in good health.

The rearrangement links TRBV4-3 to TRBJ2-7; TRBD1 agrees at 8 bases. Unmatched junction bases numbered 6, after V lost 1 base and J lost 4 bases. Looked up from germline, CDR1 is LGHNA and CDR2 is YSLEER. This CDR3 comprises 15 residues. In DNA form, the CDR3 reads TGCGCCAGCAGCCAAGTTGTCAGGGGGCCGTACGAGCAGTACTTC. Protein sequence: CASSQVVRGPYEQYF.

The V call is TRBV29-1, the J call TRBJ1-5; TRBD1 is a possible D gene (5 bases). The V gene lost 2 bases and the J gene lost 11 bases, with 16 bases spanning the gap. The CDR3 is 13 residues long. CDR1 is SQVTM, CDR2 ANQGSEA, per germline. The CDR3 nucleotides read TGCAGCGTTGAAACGGGGGGAGGTCGGACCCAGCATTTT. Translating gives CSVETGGGRTQHF.

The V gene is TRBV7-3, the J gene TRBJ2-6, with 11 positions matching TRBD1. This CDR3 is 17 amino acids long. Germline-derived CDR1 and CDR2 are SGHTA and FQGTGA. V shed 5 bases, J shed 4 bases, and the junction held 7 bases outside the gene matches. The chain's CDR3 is CASSTGQGASGANVLTF. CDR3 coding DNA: TGTGCCAGCAGCACCGGACAGGGGGCTTCGGGGGCCAACGTCCTGACTTTC. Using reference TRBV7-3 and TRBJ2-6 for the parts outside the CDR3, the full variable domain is GAGVSQTPSNKVTEKGKYVELRCDPISGHTALYWYRQSLGQGPEFLIYFQGTGAADDSGLPNDRFFAVRPEGSVSTLKIQRTERGDSAVYLCASSTGQGASGANVLTFGAGSRLTVL.

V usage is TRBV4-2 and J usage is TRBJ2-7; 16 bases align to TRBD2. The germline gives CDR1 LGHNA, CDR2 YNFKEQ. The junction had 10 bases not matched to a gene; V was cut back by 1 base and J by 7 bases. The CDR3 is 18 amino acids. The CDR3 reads CASSQVTGTSGRAGEQYF. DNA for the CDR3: TGTGCCAGCAGCCAAGTAACCGGGACTAGCGGGAGGGCGGGGGAGCAGTACTTC.

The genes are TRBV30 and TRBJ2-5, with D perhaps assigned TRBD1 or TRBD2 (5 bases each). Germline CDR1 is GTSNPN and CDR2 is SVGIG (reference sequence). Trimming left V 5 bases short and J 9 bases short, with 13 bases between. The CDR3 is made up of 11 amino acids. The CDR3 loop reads CAWGPGRAQYF. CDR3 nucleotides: TGTGCCTGGGGACCAGGGCGGGCCCAGTACTTC.

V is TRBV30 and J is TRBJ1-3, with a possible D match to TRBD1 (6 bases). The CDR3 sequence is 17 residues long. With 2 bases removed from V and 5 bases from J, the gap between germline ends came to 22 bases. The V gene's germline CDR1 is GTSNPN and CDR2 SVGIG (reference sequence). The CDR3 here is CAWSPAGRATGRNTIYF. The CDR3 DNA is TGTGCCTGGAGTCCCGCAGGCAGGGCGACAGGTCGAAACACCATATATTTT.

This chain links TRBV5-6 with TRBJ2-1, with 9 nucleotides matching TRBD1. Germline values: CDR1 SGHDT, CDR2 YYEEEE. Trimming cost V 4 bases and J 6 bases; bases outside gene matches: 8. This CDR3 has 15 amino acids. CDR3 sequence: CASSRTGTGTNEQFF. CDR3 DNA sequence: TGTGCCAGCAGCCGCACCGGGACAGGGACCAATGAGCAGTTCTTC. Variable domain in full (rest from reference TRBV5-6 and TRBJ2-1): DAGVTQSPTHLIKTRGQQVTLRCSPKSGHDTVSWYQQALGQGPQFIFQYYEEEERQRGNFPDRFSGHQFPNYSSELNVNALLLGDSALYLCASSRTGTGTNEQFFGPGTRLTVL.

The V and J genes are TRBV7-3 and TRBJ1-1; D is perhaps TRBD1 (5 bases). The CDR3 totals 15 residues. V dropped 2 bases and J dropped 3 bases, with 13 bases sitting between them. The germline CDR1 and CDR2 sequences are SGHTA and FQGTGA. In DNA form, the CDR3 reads TGTGCCAGCAGCTTATTGCTGGGACCTTACACTGAAGCTTTCTTT. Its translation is CASSLLLGPYTEAFF. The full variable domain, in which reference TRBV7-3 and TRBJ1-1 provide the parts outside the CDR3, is GAGVSQTPSNKVTEKGKYVELRCDPISGHTALYWYRQSLGQGPEFLIYFQGTGAADDSGLPNDRFFAVRPEGSVSTLKIQRTERGDSAVYLCASSLLLGPYTEAFFGQGTRLTVV.

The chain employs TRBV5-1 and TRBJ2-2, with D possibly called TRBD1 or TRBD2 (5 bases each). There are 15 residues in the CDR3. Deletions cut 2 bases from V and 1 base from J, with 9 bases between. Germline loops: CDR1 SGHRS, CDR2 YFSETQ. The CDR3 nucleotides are TGCGCCAGCAGCTTTGGGGGTCTGAACACCGGGGAGCTGTTTTTT. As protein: CASSFGGLNTGELFF. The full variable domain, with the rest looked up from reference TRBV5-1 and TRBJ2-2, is KAGVTQTPRYLIKTRGQQVTLSCSPISGHRSVSWYQQTPGQGLQFLFEYFSETQRNKGNFPGRFSGRQFSNSRSEMNVSTLELGDSALYLCASSFGGLNTGELFFGEGSRLTVL.

The CDR3 reads CASRDLSGNYNEQFF. CDR3 nucleotide sequence: TGTGCCAGCAGAGATCTTAGCGGGAACTACAATGAGCAGTTCTTC. V usage is TRBV27 and J usage is TRBJ2-1; 8 positions match TRBD2. Unmatched junction bases numbered 7, after V lost 6 bases and J lost 3 bases. The CDR3 has 15 residues. Germline V gene data show CDR1 as MNHEY and CDR2 as SMNVEV (reference sequence).

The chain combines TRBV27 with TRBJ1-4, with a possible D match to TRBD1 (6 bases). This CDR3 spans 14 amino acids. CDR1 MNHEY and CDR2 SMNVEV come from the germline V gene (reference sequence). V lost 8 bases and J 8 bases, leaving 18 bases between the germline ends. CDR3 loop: CASRAEQGYEKLFF. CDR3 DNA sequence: TGTGCCAGCCGTGCGGAACAGGGATACGAAAAACTGTTTTTT. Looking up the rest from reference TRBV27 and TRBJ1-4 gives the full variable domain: EAQVTQNPRYLITVTGKKLTVTCSQNMNHEYMSWYRQDPGLGLRQIYYSMNVEVTDKGDVPEGYKVSRKEKRNFPLILESPSPNQTSLYFCASRAEQGYEKLFFGSGTQLSVL.

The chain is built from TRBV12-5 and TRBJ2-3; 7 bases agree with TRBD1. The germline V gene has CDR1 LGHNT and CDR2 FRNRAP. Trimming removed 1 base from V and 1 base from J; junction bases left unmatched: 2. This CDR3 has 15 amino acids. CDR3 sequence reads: CASGLETGRTDTQYF. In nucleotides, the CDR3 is TGTGCTAGTGGTTTGGAGACAGGGCGCACAGATACGCAGTATTTT.

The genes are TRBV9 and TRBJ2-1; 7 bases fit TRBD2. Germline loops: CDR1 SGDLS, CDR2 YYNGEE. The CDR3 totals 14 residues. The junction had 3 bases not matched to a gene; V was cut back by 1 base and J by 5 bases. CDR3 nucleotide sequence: TGTGCCAGCAGCGTAAGCGGGACCAACAATGAGCAGTTCTTC. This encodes CASSVSGTNNEQFF.

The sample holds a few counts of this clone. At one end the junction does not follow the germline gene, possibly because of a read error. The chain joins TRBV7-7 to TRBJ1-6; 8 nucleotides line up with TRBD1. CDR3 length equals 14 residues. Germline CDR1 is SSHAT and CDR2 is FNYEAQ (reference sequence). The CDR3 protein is CASSPGQDNSPLHF. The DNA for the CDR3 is TGTGCTAGCAGCCCGGGACAGGATAATTCACCCCTCCACTTT.

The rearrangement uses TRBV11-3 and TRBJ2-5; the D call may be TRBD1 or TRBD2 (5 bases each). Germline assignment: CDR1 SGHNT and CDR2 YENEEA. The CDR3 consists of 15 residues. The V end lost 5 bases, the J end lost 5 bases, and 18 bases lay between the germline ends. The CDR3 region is CASSLGPLEGETQYF. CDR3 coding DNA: TGTGCCAGCAGCCTAGGCCCTCTAGAGGGGGAGACCCAGTACTTC.

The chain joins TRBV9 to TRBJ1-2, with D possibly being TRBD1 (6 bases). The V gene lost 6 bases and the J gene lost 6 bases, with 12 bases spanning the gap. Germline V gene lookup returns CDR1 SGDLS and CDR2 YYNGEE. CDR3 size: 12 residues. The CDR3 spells CASIGAGDGYTF. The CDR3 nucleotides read TGTGCCAGCATTGGGGCAGGGGATGGCTACACCTTC.

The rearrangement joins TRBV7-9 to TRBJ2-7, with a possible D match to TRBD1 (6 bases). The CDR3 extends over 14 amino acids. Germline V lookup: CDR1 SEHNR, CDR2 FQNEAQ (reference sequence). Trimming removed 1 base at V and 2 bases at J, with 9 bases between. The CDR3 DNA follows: TGTGCCAGCAGCTTAGGGACAGTCGCCTACGAGCAGTACTTC. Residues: CASSLGTVAYEQYF.

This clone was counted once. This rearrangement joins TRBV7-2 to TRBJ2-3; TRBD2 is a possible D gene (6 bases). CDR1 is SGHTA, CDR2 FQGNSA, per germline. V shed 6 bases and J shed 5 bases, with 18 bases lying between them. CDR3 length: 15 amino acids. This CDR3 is CASSSHPLARDTQYF. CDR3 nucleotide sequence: TGTGCCAGCAGTTCCCACCCCCTAGCGCGAGATACGCAGTATTTT. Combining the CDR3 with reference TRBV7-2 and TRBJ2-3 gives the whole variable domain GAGVSQSPSNKVTEKGKDVELRCDPISGHTALYWYRQSLGQGLEFLIYFQGNSAPDKSGLPSDRFSAERTGGSVSTLTIQRTQQEDSAVYLCASSSHPLARDTQYFGPGTRLTVL.

The CDR3 DNA reads as TGCGCCAGCAGCTTGGTCCAGGGAATGAACACTGAAGCTTTCTTT. This gives the protein CASSLVQGMNTEAFF. The rearrangement links TRBV5-1 to TRBJ1-1; a weak D match, TRBD1 (5 bases). V gave up 0 bases and J gave up 0 bases, with 9 bases separating them. The CDR3 sequence is 15 residues long. Germline V gene lookup returns CDR1 SGHRS and CDR2 YFSETQ.

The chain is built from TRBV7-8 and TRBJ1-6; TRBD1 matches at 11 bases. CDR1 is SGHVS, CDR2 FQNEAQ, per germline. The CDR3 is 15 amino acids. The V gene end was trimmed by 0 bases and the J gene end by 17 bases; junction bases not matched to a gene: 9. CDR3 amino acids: CASSLAGTGGGPIHF. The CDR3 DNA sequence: TGTGCCAGCAGCTTAGCAGGGACAGGGGGAGGCCCTATCCACTTT.

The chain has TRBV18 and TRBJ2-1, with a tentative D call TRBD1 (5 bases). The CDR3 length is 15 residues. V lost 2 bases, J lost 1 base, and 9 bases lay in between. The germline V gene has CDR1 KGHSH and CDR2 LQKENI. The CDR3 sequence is CASSPDQGSYNEQFF. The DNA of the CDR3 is TGTGCCAGCTCACCAGATCAGGGATCCTACAATGAGCAGTTCTTC.

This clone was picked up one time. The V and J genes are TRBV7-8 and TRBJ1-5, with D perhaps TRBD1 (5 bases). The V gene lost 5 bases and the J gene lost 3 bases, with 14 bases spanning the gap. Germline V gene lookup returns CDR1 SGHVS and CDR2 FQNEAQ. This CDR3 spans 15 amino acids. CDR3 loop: CASSPDSFHNQPQHF. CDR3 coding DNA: TGTGCCAGCAGCCCCGACAGCTTCCACAATCAGCCCCAGCATTTT. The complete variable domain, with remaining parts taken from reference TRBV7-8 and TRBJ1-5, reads GAGVSQSPRYKVAKRGQDVALRCDPISGHVSLFWYQQALGQGPEFLTYFQNEAQLDKSGLPSDRFFAERPEGSVSTLKIQRTQQEDSAVYLCASSPDSFHNQPQHFGDGTRLSIL.

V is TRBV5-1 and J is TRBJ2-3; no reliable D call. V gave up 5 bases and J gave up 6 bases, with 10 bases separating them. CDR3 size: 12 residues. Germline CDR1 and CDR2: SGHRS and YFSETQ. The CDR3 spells CASRPTTDTQYF. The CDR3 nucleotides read TGCGCCAGCAGACCTACCACGGATACGCAGTATTTT.

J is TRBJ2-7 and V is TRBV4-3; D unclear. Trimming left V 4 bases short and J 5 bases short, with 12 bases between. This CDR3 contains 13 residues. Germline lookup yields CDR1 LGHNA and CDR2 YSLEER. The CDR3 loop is CASSRDRPDEQYF. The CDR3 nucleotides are TGCGCCAGCAGCCGGGATAGACCGGACGAGCAGTACTTC.

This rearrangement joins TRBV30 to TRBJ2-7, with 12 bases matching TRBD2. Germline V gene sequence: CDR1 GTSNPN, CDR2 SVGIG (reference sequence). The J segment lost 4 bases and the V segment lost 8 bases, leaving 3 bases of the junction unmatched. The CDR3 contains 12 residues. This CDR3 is CAGGTSGYEQYF. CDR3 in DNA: TGTGCCGGGGGGACTAGCGGGTACGAGCAGTACTTC.